The entry below gives a single T cell receptor beta chain sequence along with its context. These data belong to a study of blood T cell repertoires in COVID-19. Per the study methods: How many nucleated cells were present was estimated from reference gene primer amplification. Clones were read by immunoSEQ multiplex PCR, and TCRdb kept only the in-frame ones, dropping some. Clonal size and the V and J genes are those of that table, whereas D and trimming came from the DNA. Among roughly 180,000 clones listed, about 90% were seen once. Between the trimmed V and J ends, which lost 0 bases and 0 bases, there was a span of 9 bases. Per the germline V gene, CDR1 is LGHDT and CDR2 is YNNKEL (reference sequence). The CDR3 is 16 residues long.

The receptor was isolated from a man aged 65 to 79 with active or convalescent COVID-19. V and J are TRBV3-1 (or the pseudogene TRBV3-2) and TRBJ2-4, with D hard to call. Sequenced: peripheral blood. Written as DNA, the CDR3 is TGTGCCAGCAGCCAAGAGGGCACGAAAGCCAAAAACATTCAGTACTTC. Protein product: CASSQEGTKAKNIQYF.